This T cell receptor (beta chain) was observed in a study of blood T cell repertoires in COVID-19. Study context: Some COVID-19 samples were acute and others convalescent; all came from the United States, Italy and Spain. T cells, B-cell-depleted T cells, or PBMCs supplied cDNA or gDNA.

In the authors' workflow: Reference gene primer amplification gave estimated nucleated cell counts. Profiling relied on immunoSEQ multiplex PCR, and the TCRdb table lists in-frame clones only, not all of them. V and J calls and clone size are given by that table; D and trimming were obtained from the DNA. This sample has hundreds of thousands of clones; around nine tenths occur once, and the top ten carry about 2.9%. This CDR3 has 15 residues. V lost 1 base and J lost 6; bases outside the gene matches: 2. Germline V lookup: CDR1 SGHTA, CDR2 FQGTGA. The receptor's source is a man in his fifties or sixties with acute or convalescent COVID-19. V usage is TRBV7-3 and J usage is TRBJ1-6; 8 positions agree with TRBD1. The sequenced sample was peripheral blood. The CDR3 DNA reads TGTGCCAGCAGCTTAAATACAGGGGGTAATTCACCCCTCCACTTT. Translation: CASSLNTGGNSPLHF. Combining the CDR3 with reference TRBV7-3 and TRBJ1-6 gives the whole variable domain GAGVSQTPSNKVTEKGKYVELRCDPISGHTALYWYRQSLGQGPEFLIYFQGTGAADDSGLPNDRFFAVRPEGSVSTLKIQRTERGDSAVYLCASSLNTGGNSPLHFGNGTRLTVT.